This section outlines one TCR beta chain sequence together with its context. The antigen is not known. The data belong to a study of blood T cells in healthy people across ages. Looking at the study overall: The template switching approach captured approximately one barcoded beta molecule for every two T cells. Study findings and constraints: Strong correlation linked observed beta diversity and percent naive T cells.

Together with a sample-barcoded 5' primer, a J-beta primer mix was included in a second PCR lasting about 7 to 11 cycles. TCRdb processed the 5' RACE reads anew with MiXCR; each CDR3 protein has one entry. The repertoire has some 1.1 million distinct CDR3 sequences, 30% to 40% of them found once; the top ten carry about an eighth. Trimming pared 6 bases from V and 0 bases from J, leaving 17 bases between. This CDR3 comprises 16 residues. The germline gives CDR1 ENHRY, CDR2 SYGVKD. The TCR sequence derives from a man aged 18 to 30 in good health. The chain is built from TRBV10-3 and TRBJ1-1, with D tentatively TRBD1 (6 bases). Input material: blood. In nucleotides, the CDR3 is TGTGCCATCAGCCAAGAATCAGGGGAAATGAACACTGAAGCTTTCTTT. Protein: CAISQESGEMNTEAFF.